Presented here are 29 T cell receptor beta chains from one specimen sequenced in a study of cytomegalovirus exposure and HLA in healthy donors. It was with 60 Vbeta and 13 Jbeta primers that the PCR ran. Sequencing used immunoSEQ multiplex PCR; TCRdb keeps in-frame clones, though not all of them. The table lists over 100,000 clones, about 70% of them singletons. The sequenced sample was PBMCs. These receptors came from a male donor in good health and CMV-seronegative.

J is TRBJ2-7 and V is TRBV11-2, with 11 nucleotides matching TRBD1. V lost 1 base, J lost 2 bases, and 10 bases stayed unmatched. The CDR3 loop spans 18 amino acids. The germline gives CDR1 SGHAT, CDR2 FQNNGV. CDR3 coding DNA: TGTGCCAGCAGCTTAGGGGCCGGGACAGGGGGTTCTACCTACGAGCAGTACTTC. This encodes CASSLGAGTGGSTYEQYF.

For the CDR3, the DNA is TGTGCCAGCAGTGAATCTCAGGGATGGAATCAGCCCCAGCATTTT. Residues: CASSESQGWNQPQHF. The chain carries TRBV2 and TRBJ1-5, with D possibly TRBD1 on 5 matching bases. V lost 2 bases and J lost 4, with 12 bases in between. The CDR3 runs 15 residues. Germline CDR1 and CDR2: SNHLY and FYNNEI. Full variable domain (rest looked up from reference TRBV2 and TRBJ1-5): EPEVTQTPSHQVTQMGQEVILRCVPISNHLYFYWYRQILGQKVEFLVSFYNNEISEKSEIFDDQFSVERPDGSNFTLKIRSTKLEDSAMYFCASSESQGWNQPQHFGDGTRLSIL.

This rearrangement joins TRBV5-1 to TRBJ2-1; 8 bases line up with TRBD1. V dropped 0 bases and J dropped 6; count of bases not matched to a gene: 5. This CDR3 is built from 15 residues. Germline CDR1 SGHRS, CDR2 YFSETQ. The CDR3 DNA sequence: TGCGCCAGCAGCTTGGTTCCTACAGGGGGCAATGAGCAGTTCTTC. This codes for CASSLVPTGGNEQFF.

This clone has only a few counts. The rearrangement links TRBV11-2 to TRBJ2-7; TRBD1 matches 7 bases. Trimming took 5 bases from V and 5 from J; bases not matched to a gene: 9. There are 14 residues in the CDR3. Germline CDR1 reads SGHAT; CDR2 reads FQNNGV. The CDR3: CASSVDQGVDEQYF. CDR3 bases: TGTGCCAGCAGCGTCGACCAGGGGGTCGACGAGCAGTACTTC.

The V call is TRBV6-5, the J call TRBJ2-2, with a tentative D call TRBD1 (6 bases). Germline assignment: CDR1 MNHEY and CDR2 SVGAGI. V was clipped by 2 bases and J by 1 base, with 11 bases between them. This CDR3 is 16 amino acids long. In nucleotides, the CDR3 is TGTGCCAGCAGTTACCCCCCGACAGGGAACACCGGGGAGCTGTTTTTT. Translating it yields CASSYPPTGNTGELFF.

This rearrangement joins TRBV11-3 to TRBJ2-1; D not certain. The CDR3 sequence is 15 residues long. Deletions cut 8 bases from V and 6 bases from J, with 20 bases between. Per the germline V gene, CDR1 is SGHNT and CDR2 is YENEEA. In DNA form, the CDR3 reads TGTGCCAGCTCCCCCCGAAGTGGTGTAGTCAATGAGCAGTTCTTC. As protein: CASSPRSGVVNEQFF.

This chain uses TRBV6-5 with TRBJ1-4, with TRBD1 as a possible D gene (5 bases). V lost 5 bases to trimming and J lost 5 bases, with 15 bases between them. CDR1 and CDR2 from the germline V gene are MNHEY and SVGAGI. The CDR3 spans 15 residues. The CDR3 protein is CASSAPGRGNEKLFF. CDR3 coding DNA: TGTGCCAGCAGTGCGCCCGGACGGGGGAATGAAAAACTGTTTTTT.

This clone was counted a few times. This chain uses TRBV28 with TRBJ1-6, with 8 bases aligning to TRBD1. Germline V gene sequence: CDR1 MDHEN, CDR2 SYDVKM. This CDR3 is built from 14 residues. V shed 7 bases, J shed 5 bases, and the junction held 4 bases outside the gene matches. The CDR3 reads CASTTGGDNSPLHF. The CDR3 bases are TGTGCCAGCACAACAGGGGGAGATAATTCACCCCTCCACTTT. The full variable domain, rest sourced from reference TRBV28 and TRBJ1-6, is DVKVTQSSRYLVKRTGEKVFLECVQDMDHENMFWYRQDPGLGLRLIYFSYDVKMKEKGDIPEGYSVSREKKERFSLILESASTNQTSMYLCASTTGGDNSPLHFGNGTRLTVT.

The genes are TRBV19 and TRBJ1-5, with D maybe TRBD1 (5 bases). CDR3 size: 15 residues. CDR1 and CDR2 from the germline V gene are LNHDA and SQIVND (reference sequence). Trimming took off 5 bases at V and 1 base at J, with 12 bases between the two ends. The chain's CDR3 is CASSFGGRSNQPQHF. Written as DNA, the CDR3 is TGTGCCAGTAGTTTCGGGGGGAGGAGCAATCAGCCCCAGCATTTT. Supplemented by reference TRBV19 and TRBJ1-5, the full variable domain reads DGGITQSPKYLFRKEGQNVTLSCEQNLNHDAMYWYRQDPGQGLRLIYYSQIVNDFQKGDIAEGYSVSREKKESFPLTVTSAQKNPTAFYLCASSFGGRSNQPQHFGDGTRLSIL.

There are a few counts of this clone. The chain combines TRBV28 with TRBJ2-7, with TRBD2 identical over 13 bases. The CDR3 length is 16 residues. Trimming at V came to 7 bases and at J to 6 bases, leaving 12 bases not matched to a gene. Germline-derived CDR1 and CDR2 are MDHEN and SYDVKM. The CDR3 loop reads CASIRLAGGAPGEQYF. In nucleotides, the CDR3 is TGTGCCAGCATCCGACTAGCGGGAGGTGCGCCGGGCGAGCAGTACTTC.

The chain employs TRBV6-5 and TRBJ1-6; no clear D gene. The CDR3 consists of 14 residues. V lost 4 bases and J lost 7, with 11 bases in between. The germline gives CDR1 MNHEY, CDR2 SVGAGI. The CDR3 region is CASSSSQRNSPLHF. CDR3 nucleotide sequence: TGTGCCAGCAGTTCTAGTCAGAGGAATTCACCCCTCCACTTT.

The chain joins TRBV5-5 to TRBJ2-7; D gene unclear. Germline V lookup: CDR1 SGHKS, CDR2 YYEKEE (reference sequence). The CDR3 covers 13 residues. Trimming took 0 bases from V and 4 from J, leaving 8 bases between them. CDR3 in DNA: TGTGCCAGCAGCTTGGAGTTCGGTTACGAGCAGTACTTC. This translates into CASSLEFGYEQYF.

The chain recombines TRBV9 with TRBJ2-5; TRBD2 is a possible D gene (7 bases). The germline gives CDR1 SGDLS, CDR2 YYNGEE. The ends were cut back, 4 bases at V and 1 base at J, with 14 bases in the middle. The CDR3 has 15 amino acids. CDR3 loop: CASSPRGATQETQYF. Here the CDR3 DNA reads TGTGCCAGCAGCCCACGGGGGGCCACCCAAGAGACCCAGTACTTC.

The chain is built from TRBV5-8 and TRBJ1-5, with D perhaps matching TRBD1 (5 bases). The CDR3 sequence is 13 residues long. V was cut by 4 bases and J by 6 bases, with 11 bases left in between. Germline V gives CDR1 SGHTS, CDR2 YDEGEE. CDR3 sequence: CASSGRGSQPQHF. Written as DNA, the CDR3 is TGTGCCAGCAGCGGGAGGGGTTCTCAGCCCCAGCATTTT.

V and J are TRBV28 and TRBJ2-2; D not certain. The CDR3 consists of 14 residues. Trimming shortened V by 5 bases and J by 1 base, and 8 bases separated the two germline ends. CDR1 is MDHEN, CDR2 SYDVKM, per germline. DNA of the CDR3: TGTGCCAGCAGTCCTCCACAGAACACCGGGGAGCTGTTTTTT. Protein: CASSPPQNTGELFF.

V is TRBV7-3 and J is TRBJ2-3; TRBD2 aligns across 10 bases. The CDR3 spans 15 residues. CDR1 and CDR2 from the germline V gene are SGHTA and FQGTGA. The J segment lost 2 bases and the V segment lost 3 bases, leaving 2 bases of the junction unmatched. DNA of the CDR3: TGTGCCAGCAGCTTCACTAGCGGGAACACAGATACGCAGTATTTT. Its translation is CASSFTSGNTDTQYF.

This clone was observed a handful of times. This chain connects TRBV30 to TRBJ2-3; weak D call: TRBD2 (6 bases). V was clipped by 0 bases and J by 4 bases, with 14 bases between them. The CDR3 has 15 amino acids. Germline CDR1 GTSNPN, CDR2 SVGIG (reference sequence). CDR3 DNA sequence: TGTGCCTGGAGTGTACAAACCGGGAGTGCAGATACGCAGTATTTT. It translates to CAWSVQTGSADTQYF. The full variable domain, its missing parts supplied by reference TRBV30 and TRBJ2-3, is SQTIHQWPATLVQPVGSPLSLECTVEGTSNPNLYWYRQAAGRGLQLLFYSVGIGQISSEVPQNLSASRPQDRQFILSSKKLLLSDSGFYLCAWSVQTGSADTQYFGPGTRLTVL.

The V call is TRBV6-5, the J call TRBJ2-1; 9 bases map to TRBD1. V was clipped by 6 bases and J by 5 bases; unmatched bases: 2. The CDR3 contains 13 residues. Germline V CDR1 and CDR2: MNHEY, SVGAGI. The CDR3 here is CASRRQGDNEQFF. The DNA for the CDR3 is TGTGCCAGCAGACGACAGGGGGACAATGAGCAGTTCTTC.

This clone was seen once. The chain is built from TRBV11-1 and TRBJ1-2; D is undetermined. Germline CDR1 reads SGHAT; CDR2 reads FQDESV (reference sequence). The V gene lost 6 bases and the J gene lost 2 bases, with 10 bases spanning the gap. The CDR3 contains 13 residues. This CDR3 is CASSKRINYGYTF. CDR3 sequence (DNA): TGTGCCAGCAGTAAGAGGATAAACTATGGCTACACCTTC.

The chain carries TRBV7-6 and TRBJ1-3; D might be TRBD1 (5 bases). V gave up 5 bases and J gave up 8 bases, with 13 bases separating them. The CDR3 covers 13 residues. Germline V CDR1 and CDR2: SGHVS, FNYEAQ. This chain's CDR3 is CASSADNPDTIYF. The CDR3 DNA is TGTGCCAGCAGCGCGGACAATCCGGACACCATATATTTT.

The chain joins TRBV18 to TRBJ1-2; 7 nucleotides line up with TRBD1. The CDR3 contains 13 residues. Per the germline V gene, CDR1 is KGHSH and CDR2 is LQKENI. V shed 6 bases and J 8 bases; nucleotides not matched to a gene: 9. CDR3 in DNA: TGTGCCAGCTCGCCGGATAGGGGGCGCGGCTACACCTTC. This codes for CASSPDRGRGYTF. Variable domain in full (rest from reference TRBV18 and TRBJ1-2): NAGVMQNPRHLVRRRGQEARLRCSPMKGHSHVYWYRQLPEEGLKFMVYLQKENIIDESGMPKERFSAEFPKEGPSILRIQQVVRGDSAAYFCASSPDRGRGYTFGSGTRLTVV.

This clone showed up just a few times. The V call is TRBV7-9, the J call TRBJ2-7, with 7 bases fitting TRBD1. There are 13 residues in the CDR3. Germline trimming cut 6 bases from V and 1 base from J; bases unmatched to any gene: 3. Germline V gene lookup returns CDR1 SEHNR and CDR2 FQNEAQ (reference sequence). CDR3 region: CASRAGGSYEQYF. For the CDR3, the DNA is TGTGCCAGCAGGGCAGGGGGATCCTACGAGCAGTACTTC.

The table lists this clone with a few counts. The DNA of the CDR3 is TGTGCCAGCAGTATAAACAGGGAGAGGACCGGGGAGCTGTTTTTT. Residues: CASSINRERTGELFF. The chain combines TRBV27 with TRBJ2-2, with D maybe TRBD1 (6 bases). The V gene lost 5 bases and the J gene lost 5 bases, with 15 bases spanning the gap. The CDR3 length is 15 residues. Germline V gives CDR1 MNHEY, CDR2 SMNVEV (reference sequence).

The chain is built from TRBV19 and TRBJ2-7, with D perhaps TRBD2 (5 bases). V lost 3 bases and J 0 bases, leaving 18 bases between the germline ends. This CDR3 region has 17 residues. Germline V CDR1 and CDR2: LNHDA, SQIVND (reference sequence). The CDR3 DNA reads TGTGCCAGTAGTATCAGGACTCGAACCACCCGCTCCTACGAGCAGTACTTC. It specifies CASSIRTRTTRSYEQYF.

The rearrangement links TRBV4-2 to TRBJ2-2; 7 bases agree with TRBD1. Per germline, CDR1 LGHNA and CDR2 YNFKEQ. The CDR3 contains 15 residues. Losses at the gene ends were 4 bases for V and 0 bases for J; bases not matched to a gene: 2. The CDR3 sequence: CASSPGTANTGELFF. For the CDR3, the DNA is TGTGCCAGCAGCCCCGGGACAGCGAACACCGGGGAGCTGTTTTTT.

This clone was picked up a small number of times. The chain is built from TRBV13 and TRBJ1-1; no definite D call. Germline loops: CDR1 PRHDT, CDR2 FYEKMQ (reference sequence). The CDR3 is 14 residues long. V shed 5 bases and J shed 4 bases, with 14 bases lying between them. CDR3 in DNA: TGTGCCAGCAGCGATGTTCTAGGAGGCACTGAAGCTTTCTTT. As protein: CASSDVLGGTEAFF.

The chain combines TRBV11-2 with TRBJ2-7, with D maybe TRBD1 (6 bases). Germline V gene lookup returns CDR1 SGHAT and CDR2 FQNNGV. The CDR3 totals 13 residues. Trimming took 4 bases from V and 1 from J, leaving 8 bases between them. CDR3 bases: TGTGCCAGCAGCTACAGGGTTTCCTACGAGCAGTACTTC. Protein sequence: CASSYRVSYEQYF.

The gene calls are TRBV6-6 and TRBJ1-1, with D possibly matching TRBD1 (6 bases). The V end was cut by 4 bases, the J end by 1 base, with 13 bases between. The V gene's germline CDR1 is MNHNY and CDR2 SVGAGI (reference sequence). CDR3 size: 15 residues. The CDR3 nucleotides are TGTGCCAGCAGTTCTACAGGGAGGGGGAACACTGAAGCTTTCTTT. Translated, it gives CASSSTGRGNTEAFF.

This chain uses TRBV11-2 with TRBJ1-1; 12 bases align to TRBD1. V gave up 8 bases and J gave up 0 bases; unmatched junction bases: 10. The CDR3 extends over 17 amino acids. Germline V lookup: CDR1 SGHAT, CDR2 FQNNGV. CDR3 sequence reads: CASADAGQGAMNTEAFF. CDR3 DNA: TGTGCCAGCGCCGACGCGGGACAGGGGGCGATGAACACTGAAGCTTTCTTT.